This T cell receptor (beta chain) was sequenced during a study of T cell repertoires in cytomegalovirus infection. About the research overall: Public TCR beta signatures marked donors with CMV infection and the matching HLA.

With 5 bases removed from V and 0 bases from J, the gap between germline ends came to 14 bases. CDR1 SGHVS and CDR2 FNYEAQ come from the germline V gene. CDR3 length equals 15 residues. TCRdb reanalysed the reads using MiXCR and keeps one entry per CDR3 protein. The sample records a few hundred thousand distinct CDR3 sequences, 40% being singletons. Study observations and caveats: Cumulative public TCR beta family frequency identified carriers of CMV plus the relevant HLA.

On this clonotype: Its cognate antigen is unknown.

Sample: cultured PBMCs, taken from culture after CMV antigen stimulation. This TCR was recovered from a human donor in good health (CMV status not recorded). Some clones in this sample may be carry-over from other donors' samples. V usage is TRBV7-6 and J usage is TRBJ2-7; D is uncertain. The CDR3 coding sequence is TGTGCCAGCAGCCCCCGGGTCCTCAGCTCCTACGAGCAGTACTTC. It yields the protein CASSPRVLSSYEQYF.